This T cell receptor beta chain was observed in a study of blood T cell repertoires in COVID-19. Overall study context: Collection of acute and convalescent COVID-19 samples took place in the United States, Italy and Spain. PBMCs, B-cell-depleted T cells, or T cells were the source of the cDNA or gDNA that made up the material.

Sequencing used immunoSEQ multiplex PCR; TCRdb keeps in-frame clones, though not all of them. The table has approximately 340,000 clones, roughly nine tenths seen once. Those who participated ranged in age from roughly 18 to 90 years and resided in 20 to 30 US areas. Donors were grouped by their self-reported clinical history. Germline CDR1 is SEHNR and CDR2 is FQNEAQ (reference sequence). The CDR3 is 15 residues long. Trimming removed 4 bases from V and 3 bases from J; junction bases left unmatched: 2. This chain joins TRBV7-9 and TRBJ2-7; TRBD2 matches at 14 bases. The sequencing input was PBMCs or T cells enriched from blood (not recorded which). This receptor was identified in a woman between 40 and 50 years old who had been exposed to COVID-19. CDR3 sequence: CASSSTSGGVYEQYF. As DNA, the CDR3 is TGTGCCAGCAGCTCGACTAGCGGGGGGGTCTACGAGCAGTACTTC.